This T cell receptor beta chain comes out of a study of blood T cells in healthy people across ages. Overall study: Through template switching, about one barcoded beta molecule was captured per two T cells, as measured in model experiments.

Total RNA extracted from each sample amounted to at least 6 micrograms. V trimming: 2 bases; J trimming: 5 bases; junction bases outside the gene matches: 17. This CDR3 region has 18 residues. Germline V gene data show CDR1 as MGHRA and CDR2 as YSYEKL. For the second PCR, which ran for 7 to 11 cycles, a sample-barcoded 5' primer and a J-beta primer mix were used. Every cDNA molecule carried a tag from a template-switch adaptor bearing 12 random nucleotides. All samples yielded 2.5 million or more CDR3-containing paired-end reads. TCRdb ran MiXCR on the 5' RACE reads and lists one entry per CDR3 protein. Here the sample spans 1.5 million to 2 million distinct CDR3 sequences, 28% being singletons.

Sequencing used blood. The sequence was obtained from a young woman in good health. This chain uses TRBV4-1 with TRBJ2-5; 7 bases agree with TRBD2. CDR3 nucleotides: TGCGCCAGCAGCCAAAATTTAGCGGGTTGGACGGCGCATGAGACCCAGTACTTC. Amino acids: CASSQNLAGWTAHETQYF.